This entry describes one TCR beta chain. The data stem from a study of blood T cell repertoires in COVID-19. The protocol was immunoSEQ multiplex PCR, while the TCRdb copy is restricted to in-frame clones and leaves out a portion. The data show around 53,000 clones, about 76% seen once. The sequenced sample consisted of peripheral blood. This receptor was taken from a man in his forties or fifties with active or convalescent COVID-19.

The CDR3 spells CASSQEPEEKLFF. The CDR3 bases are TGTGCCAGCAGCCAAGAACCGGAGGAAAAACTGTTTTTT. The V gene is TRBV3-1 (or the pseudogene TRBV3-2), the J gene TRBJ1-4, with D unresolved. V was cut by 0 bases and J by 8 bases, with 7 bases left in between. The CDR3 sequence is 13 residues long. The germline V gene encodes CDR1 LGHDT and CDR2 YNNKEL (reference sequence).